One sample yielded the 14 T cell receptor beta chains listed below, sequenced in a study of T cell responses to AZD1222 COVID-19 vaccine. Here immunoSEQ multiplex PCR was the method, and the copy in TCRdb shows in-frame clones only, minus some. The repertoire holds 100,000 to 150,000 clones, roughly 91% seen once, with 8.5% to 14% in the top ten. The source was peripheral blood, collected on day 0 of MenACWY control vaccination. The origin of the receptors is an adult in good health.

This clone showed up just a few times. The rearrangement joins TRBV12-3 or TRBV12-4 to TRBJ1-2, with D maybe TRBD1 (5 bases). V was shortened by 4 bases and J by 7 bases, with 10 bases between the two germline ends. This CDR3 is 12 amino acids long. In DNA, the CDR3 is TGTGCCAGCAGTTCAGGGCTGGTTGGCTACACCTTC. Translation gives CASSSGLVGYTF.

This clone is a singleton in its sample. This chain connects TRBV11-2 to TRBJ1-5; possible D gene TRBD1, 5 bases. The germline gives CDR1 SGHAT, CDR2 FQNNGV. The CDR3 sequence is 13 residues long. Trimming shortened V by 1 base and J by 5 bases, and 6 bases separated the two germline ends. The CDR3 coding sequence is TGTGCCAGCAGCTTAGGGGACTATCAGCCCCAGCATTTT. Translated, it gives CASSLGDYQPQHF.

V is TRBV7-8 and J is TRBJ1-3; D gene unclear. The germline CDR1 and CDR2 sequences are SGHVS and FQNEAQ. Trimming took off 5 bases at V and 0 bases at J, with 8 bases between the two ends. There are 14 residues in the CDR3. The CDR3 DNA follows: TGTGCCAGCAGCGTTGTTGGCTCTGGAAACACCATATATTTT. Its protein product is CASSVVGSGNTIYF.

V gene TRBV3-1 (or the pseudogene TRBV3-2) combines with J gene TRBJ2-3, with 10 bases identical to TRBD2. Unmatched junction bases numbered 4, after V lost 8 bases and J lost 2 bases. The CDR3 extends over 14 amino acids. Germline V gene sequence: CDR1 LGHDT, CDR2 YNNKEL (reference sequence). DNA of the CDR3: TGTGCCAGCCGACTAGCGGGCCCCACAGATACGCAGTATTTT. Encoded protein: CASRLAGPTDTQYF.

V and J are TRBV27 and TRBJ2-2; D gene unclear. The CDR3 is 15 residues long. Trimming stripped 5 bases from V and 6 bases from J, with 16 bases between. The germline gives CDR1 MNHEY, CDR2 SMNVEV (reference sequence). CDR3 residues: CASSLSWTSAGELFF. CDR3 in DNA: TGTGCCAGCAGTCTGAGTTGGACGTCGGCCGGGGAGCTGTTTTTT.

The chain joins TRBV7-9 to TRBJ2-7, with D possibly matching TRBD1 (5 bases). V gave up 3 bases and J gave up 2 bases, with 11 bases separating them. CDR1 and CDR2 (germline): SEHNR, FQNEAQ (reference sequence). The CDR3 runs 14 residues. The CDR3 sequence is CASSFQGKTYEQYF. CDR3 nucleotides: TGTGCCAGCAGCTTTCAGGGAAAAACCTACGAGCAGTACTTC.

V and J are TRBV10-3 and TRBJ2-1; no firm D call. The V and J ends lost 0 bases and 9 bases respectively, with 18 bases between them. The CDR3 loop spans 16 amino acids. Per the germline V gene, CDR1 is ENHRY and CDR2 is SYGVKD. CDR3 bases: TGTGCCATCAGTGAGTCGAATAAAAGGAGTGTTGGTGAGCAGTTCTTC. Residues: CAISESNKRSVGEQFF.

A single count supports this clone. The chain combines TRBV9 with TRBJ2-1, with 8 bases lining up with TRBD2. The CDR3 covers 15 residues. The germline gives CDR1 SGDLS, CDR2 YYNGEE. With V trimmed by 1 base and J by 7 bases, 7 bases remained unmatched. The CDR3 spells CASSVPGRASNEQFF. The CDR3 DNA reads TGTGCCAGCAGCGTACCCGGGAGGGCCTCTAATGAGCAGTTCTTC.

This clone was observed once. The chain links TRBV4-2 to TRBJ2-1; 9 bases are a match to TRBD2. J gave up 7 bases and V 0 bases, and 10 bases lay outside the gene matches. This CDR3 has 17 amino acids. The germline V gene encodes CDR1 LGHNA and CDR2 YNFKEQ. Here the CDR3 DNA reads TGTGCCAGCAGCCAAGATTCCGGCGGGAGGGGGAGGAATGAGCAGTTCTTC. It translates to CASSQDSGGRGRNEQFF.

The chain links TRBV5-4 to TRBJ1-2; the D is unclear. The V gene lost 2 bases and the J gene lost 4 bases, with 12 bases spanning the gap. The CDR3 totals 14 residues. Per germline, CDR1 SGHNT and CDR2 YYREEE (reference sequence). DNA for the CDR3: TGTGCCAGCAGCTTAGACGCTGCCCCCTATGGCTACACCTTC. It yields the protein CASSLDAAPYGYTF.

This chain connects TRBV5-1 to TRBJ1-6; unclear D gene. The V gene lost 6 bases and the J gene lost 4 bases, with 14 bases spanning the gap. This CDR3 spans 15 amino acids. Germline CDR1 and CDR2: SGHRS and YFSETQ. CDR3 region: CASTYGSSYNSPLHF. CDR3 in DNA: TGCGCCAGCACCTACGGGTCGAGTTATAATTCACCCCTCCACTTT.

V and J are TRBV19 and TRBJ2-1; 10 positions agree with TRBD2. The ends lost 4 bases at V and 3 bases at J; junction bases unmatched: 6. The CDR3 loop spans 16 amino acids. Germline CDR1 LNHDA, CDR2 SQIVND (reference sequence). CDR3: CASSKASGSFYNEQFF. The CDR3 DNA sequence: TGTGCCAGTAGTAAGGCTAGCGGGAGTTTCTACAATGAGCAGTTCTTC.

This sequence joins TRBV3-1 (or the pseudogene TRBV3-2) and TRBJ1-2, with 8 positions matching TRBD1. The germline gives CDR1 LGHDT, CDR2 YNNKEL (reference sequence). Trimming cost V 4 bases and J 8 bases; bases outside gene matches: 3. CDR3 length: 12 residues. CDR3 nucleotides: TGTGCCAGCAGCCCCCGGGACAGGGGCTACACCTTC. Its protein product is CASSPRDRGYTF.

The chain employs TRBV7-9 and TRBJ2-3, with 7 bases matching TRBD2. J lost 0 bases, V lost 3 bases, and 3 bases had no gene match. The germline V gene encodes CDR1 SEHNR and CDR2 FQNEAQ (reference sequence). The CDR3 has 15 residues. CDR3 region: CASSLSSGSTDTQYF. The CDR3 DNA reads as TGTGCCAGCAGCTTGTCTAGCGGAAGCACAGATACGCAGTATTTT.